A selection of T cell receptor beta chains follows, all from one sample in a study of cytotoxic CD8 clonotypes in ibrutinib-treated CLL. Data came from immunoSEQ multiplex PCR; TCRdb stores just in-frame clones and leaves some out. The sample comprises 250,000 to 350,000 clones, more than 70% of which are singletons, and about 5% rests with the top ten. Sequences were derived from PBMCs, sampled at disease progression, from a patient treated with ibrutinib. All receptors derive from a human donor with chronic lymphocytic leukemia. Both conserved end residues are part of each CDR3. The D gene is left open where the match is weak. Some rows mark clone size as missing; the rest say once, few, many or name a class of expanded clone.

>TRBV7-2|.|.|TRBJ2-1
TGTGCCAGCAGCTTAGCGCAAGTTAATGAGCAGTTCTTC
CASSLAQVNEQFF
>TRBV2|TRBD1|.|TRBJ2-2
TGTGCCAGCAGTGCCGACAGGGTGGACGGGGAGCTGTTTTTT
CASSADRVDGELFF
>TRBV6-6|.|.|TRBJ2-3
TGTGCCAGCAGTCATAATGCACGAAGAAACACAGATACGCAGTATTTT
CASSHNARRNTDTQYF
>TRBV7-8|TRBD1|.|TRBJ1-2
TGTGCCAGCAGCCAGGACCGGGACAGGGGTGATTATGGCTACACCTTC
CASSQDRDRGDYGYTF
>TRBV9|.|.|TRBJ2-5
TGTGCCAGCAGCGTAAACTCACTGAGTCCCCAAGAGACCCAGTACTTC
CASSVNSLSPQETQYF
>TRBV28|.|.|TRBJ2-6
TGTGCCAGCAGCCTTACACCGCCTGGGGCCAACGTCCTGACTTTC
CASSLTPPGANVLTF
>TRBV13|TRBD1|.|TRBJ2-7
TGTGCCAGCAGCTTCGTGGGACAGGGGGCTGATGAGCAGTACTTC
CASSFVGQGADEQYF
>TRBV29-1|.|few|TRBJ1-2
TGCAGCGTTGTGCTGGGGCTGGACTATGGCTACACCTTC
CSVVLGLDYGYTF
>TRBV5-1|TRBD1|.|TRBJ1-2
TGCGCCAGCAGCTCCACAGGGGGCGCAGGGCCTAACTATGGCTACACCTTC
CASSSTGGAGPNYGYTF
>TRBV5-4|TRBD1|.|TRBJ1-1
TGTGCCAGCAGCTGGGCACTAGGGACAGGGGGTGACACTGAAGCTTTCTTT
CASSWALGTGGDTEAFF
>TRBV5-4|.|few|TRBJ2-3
TGTGCCAGCAGCTTGGCTCCGGGGTCAGATACGCAGTATTTT
CASSLAPGSDTQYF
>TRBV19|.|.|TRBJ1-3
TGTGCCAGTAGTATTAAGGACGGAAACACCATATATTTT
CASSIKDGNTIYF
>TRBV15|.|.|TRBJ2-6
TGTGCCACCAGCAGAGATCAGGGGTCTGGGGCCAACGTCCTGACTTTC
CATSRDQGSGANVLTF
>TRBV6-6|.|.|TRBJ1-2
TGTGCCAGCACAGGGGCGGGGGCGAGGTATGGCTACACCTTC
CASTGAGARYGYTF
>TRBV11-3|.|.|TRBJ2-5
TGTGCCAGCAGCCTAGGGGGGTCAGAGACCCAGTACTTC
CASSLGGSETQYF
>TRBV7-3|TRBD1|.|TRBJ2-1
TGTGCCAGCAGCTCCGGGACAGGGTTCAATGAGCAGTTCTTC
CASSSGTGFNEQFF
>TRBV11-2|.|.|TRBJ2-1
TGTGCCAGCAGCGAACAAGGCTACAATGAGCAGTTCTTC
CASSEQGYNEQFF
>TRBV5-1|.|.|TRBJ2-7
TGCGCCAGCAGCTCGGCCCCCATCGGGGTGAACTACGAGCAGTACTTC
CASSSAPIGVNYEQYF
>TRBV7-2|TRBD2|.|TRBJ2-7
TGTGCCAGCAGCCCCGGACTAGCGGGCCTCTACGAGCAGTACTTC
CASSPGLAGLYEQYF
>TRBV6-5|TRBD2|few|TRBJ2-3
TGTGCCAGCAGTAAAGGACTAGAGAAGTATTTT
CASSKGLEKYF
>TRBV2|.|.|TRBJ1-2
TGTGCCAGCAGTGAATCGGTCTTTATCCTGGGCTACACCTTC
CASSESVFILGYTF
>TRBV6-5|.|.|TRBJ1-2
TGTGCCAGCAGGATAGGGGGGGGCGCGAGCTACACCTTC
CASRIGGGASYTF
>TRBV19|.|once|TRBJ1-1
TGTGCCAGTAGTAGCAGAGCAGGGGTGAAAGCTTTCTTT
CASSSRAGVKAFF
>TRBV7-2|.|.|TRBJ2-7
TGTGCCAGCAGCTTAGCTGTTAGCTCCTACGAGCAGTACTTC
CASSLAVSSYEQYF
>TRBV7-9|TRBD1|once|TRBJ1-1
TGTGCCAGCAGCTCCCAGTTGCAGGGGGGTCTAAACATGAACACTGAAGCTTTCTTT
CASSSQLQGGLNMNTEAFF
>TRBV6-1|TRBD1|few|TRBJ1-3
TGTGCCAGCAGCCTGGGACAGCGAAACACCATATATTTT
CASSLGQRNTIYF
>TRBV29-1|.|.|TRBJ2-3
TGCAGCGTCGTCGTGGGGACAGATACGCAGTATTTT
CSVVVGTDTQYF